This T cell receptor (beta chain) stems from a study of T cells in lung cancer brain metastases. Study information: About 85% of the 20 patients had a tobacco use history. Study-level results: Few clones were shared between paired lesions (mean Morisita around 0.21); most were lesion-specific.

This clone was observed a handful of times. Its antigen remains unknown. Paired samples had equal genomic DNA input, ranging 2.24 to 4.92 ug. The data were produced by immunoSEQ multiplex PCR, yet TCRdb's version contains in-frame clones alone and is incomplete. The repertoire consists of thousands of clones, with 85% to 90% occurring once and the leading ten covering about 10%. After removal of 3 bases from V and 7 bases from J, the junction contained 10 bases not matched to a gene. This CDR3 region has 15 residues. Germline loops: CDR1 SGHNT, CDR2 YYREEE (reference sequence). The material sequenced was tumor tissue from the primary lung tumor. The clonotype originates from a man aged 55 to 70 with non-small cell lung cancer. The J gene is TRBJ2-1, the V gene TRBV5-4, with 7 bases aligning to TRBD1. The CDR3 sequence is CASSSRQGLGNEQFF. Written as DNA, the CDR3 is TGTGCCAGCAGCTCAAGACAGGGTCTCGGTAATGAGCAGTTCTTC.